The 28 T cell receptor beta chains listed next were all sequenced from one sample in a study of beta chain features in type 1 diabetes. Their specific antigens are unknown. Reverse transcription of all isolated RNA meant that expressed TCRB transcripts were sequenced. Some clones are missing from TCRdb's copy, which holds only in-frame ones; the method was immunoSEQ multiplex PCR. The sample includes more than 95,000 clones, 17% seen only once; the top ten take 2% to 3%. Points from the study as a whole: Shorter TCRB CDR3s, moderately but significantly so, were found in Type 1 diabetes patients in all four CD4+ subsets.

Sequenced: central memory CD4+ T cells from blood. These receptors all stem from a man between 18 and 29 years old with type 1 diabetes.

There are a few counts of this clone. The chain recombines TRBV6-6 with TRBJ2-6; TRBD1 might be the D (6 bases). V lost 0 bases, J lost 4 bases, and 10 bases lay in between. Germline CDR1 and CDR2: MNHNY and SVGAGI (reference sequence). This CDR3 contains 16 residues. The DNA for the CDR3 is TGTGCCAGCAGTTACTCTCAGGGGTTCGGGGCCAACGTCCTGACTTTC. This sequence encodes CASSYSQGFGANVLTF.

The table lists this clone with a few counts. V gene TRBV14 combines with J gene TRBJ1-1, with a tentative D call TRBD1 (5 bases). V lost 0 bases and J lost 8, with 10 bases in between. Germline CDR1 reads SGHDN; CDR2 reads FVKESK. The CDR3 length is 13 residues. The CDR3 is CASSQDVRGEAFF. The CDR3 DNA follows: TGTGCCAGCAGCCAAGATGTGAGGGGAGAAGCTTTCTTT.

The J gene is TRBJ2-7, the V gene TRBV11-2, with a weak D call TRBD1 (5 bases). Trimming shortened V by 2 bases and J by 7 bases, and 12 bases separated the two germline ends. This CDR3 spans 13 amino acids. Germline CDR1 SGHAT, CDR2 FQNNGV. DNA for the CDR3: TGTGCCAGCAGCTTATTAAGCAGGGTTGAGCAGTACTTC. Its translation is CASSLLSRVEQYF. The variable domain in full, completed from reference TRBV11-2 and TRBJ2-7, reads EAGVAQSPRYKIIEKRQSVAFWCNPISGHATLYWYQQILGQGPKLLIQFQNNGVVDDSQLPKDRFSAERLKGVDSTLKIQPAKLEDSAVYLCASSLLSRVEQYFGPGTRLTVT.

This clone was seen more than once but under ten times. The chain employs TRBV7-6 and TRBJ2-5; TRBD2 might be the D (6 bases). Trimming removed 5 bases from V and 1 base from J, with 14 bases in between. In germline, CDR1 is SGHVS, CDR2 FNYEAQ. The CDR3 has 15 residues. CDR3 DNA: TGTGCCAGCAGCCCCATTGCGGGACTCCAAGAGACCCAGTACTTC. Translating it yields CASSPIAGLQETQYF.

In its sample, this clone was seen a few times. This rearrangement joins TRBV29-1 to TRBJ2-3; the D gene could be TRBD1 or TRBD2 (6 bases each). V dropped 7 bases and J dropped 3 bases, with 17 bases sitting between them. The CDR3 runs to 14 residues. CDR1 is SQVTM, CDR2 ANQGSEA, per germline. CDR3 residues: CSGARGELTDTQYF. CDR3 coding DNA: TGCAGCGGGGCAAGGGGGGAGTTGACAGATACGCAGTATTTT.

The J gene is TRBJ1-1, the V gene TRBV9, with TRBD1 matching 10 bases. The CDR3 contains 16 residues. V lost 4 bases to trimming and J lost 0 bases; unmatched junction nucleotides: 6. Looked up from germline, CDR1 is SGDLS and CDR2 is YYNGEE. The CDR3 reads CASSSLTGGMNTEAFF. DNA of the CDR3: TGTGCCAGCAGCTCTCTGACAGGGGGCATGAACACTGAAGCTTTCTTT.

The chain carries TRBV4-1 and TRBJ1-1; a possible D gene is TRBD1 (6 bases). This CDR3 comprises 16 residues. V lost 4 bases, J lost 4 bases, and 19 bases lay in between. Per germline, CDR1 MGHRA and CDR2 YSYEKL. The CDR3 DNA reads TGCGCCAGCAGCCGTACCGACAGGCCTTTACCCACTGAAGCTTTCTTT. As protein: CASSRTDRPLPTEAFF.

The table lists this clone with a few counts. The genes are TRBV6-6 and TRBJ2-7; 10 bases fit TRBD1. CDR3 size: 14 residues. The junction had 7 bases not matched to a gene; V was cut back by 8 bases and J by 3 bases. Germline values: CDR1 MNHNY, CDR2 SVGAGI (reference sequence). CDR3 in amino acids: CASRPGDRGYEQYF. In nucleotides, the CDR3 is TGTGCCAGCCGGCCCGGGGACAGGGGCTACGAGCAGTACTTC.

In nucleotides, the CDR3 is TGTGCCAGCAGCTTAAATGCGGGGGGTACCTACAATGAGCAGTTCTTC. Translated, it gives CASSLNAGGTYNEQFF. The chain links TRBV7-3 to TRBJ2-1; 8 nucleotides line up with TRBD2. Per the germline V gene, CDR1 is SGHTA and CDR2 is FQGTGA. The CDR3 contains 16 residues. V lost 1 base and J lost 2; bases outside the gene matches: 4.

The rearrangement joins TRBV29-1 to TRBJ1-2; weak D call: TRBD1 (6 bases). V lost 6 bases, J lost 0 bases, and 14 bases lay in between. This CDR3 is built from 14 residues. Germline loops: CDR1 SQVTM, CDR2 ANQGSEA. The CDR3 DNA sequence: TGCAGCGTGCCGGGGGGACAAGCTAACTATGGCTACACCTTC. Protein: CSVPGGQANYGYTF. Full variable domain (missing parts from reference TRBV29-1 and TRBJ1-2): SAVISQKPSRDICQRGTSLTIQCQVDSQVTMMFWYRQQPGQSLTLIATANQGSEATYESGFVIDKFPISRPNLTFSTLTVSNMSPEDSSIYLCSVPGGQANYGYTFGSGTRLTVV.

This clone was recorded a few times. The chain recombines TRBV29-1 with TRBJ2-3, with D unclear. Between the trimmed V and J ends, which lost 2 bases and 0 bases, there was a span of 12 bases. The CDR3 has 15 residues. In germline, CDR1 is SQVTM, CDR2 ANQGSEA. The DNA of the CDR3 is TGCAGCGTTGAATACCCGAACAGTAGCACAGATACGCAGTATTTT. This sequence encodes CSVEYPNSSTDTQYF.

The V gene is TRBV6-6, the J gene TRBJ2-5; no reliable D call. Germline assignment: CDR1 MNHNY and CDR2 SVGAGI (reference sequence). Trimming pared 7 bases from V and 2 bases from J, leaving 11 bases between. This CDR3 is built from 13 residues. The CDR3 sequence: CASTPSAQETQYF. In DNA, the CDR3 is TGTGCCAGCACCCCCTCAGCGCAAGAGACCCAGTACTTC.

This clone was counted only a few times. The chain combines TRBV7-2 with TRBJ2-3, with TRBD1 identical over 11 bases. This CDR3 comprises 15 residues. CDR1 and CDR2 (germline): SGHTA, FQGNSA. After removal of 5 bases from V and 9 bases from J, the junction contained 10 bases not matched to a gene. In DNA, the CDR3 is TGTGCCAGCAGCGCGGGACAGGGGGACGGAGGGACGCAGTATTTT. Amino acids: CASSAGQGDGGTQYF.

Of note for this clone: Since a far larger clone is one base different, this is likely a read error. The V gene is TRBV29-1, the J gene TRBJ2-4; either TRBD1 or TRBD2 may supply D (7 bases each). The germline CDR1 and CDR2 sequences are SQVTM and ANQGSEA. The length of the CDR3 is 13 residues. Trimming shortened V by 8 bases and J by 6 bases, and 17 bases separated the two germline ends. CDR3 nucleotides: TGCAGCTCTTCCGCAGGGGGGGGAAACATTCAGTACTTC. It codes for CSSSAGGGNIQYF. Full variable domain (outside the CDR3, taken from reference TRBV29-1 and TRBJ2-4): SAVISQKPSRDICQRGTSLTIQCQVDSQVTMMFWYRQQPGQSLTLIATANQGSEATYESGFVIDKFPISRPNLTFSTLTVSNMSPEDSSIYLCSSSAGGGNIQYFGAGTRLSVL.

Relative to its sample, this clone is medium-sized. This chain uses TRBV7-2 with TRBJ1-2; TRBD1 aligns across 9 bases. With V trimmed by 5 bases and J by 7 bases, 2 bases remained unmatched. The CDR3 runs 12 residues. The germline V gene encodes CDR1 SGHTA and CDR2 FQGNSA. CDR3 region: CASSMTGGGYTF. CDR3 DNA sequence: TGTGCCAGCAGCATGACAGGGGGTGGCTACACCTTC.

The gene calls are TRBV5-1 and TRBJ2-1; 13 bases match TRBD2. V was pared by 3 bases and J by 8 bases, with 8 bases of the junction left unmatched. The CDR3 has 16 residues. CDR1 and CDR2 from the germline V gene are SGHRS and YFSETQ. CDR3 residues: CASSSSGTSGEHEQFF. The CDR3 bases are TGCGCCAGCAGCTCATCCGGGACTAGCGGGGAACATGAGCAGTTCTTC.

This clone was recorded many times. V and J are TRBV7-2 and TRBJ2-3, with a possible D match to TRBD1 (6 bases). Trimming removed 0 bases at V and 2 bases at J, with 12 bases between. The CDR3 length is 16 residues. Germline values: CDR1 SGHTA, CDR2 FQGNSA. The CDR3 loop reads CASSLAAQGITDTQYF. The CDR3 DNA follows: TGTGCCAGCAGCTTAGCGGCACAGGGTATCACAGATACGCAGTATTTT.

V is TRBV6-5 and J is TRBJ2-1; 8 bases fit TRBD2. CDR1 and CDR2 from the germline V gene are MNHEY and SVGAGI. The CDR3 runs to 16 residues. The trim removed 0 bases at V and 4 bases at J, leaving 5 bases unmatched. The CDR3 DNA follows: TGTGCCAGCAGTTACTCGAGCGGGGGAGATTACAATGAGCAGTTCTTC. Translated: CASSYSSGGDYNEQFF.

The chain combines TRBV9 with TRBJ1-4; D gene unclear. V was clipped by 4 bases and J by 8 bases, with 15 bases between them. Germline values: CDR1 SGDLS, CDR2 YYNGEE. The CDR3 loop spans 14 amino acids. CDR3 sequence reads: CASSPRATQEKLFF. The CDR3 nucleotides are TGTGCCAGCAGCCCCCGTGCGACCCAGGAAAAACTGTTTTTT.

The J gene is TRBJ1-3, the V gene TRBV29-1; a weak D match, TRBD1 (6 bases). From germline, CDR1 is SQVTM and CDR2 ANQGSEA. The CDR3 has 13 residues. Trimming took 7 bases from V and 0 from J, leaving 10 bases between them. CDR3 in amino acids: CSASTGSGNTIYF. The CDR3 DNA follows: TGCAGCGCCTCGACAGGCTCTGGAAACACCATATATTTT.

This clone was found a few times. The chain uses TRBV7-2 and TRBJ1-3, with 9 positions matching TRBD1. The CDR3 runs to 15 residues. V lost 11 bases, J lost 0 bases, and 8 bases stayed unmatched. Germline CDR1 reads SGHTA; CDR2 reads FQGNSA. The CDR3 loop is CAGGQGMSSGNTIYF. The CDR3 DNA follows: TGTGCCGGGGGACAGGGCATGAGCTCTGGAAACACCATATATTTT.

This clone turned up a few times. CDR3 in amino acids: CASSPRGRFNSPLHF. In DNA, the CDR3 is TGTGCCAGCAGTCCGAGGGGTCGTTTTAATTCACCCCTCCACTTT. J is TRBJ1-6 and V is TRBV25-1; D possibly corresponds to TRBD1 (5 bases). This CDR3 region has 15 residues. The ends were cut back, 5 bases at V and 6 bases at J, with 14 bases in the middle. Germline assignment: CDR1 MGHDK and CDR2 SYGVNS.

The CDR3 DNA reads as TGTGCCAGCAGCCCTCACGGTCTAAGCAAGGATACGCAGTATTTT. Amino acid sequence: CASSPHGLSKDTQYF. The rearrangement joins TRBV28 to TRBJ2-3; no reliable D call. Germline CDR1 is MDHEN and CDR2 is SYDVKM. The ends were cut back, 6 bases at V and 6 bases at J, with 19 bases in the middle. CDR3 length equals 15 residues.

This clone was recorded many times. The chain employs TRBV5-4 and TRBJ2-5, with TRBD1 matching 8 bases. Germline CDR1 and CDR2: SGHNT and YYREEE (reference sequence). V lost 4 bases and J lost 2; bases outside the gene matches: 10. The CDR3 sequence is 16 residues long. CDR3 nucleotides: TGTGCCAGCAGCCTAGGTGGACAGGGAGGACAAGAGACCCAGTACTTC. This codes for CASSLGGQGGQETQYF.

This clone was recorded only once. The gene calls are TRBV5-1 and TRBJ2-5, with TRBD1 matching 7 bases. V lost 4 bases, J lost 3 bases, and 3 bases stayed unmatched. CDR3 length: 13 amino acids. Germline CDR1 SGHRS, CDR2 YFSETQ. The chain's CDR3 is CASSRGTEETQYF. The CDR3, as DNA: TGCGCCAGCAGCCGAGGGACAGAAGAGACCCAGTACTTC.

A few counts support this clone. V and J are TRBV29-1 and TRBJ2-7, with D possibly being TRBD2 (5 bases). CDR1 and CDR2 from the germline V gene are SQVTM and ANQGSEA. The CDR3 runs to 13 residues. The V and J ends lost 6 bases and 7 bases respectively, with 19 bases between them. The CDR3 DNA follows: TGCAGCGTGGCAGTTGGGAGTCTGGGGGAGCAGTACTTC. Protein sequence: CSVAVGSLGEQYF.

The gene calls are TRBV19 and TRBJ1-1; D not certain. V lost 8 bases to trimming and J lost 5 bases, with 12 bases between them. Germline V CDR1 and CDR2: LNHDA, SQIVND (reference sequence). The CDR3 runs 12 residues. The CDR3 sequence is CASSPTGTEAFF. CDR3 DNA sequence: TGTGCCAGTTCCCCTACCGGAACTGAAGCTTTCTTT.

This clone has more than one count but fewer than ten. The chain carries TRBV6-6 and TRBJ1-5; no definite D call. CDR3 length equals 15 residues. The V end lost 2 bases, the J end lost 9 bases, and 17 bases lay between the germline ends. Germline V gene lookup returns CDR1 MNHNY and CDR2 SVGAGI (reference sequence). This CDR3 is CASSYRLRPGWPQHF. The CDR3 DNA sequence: TGTGCCAGCAGTTACAGATTGCGGCCTGGTTGGCCCCAGCATTTT.